This note documents a single T cell receptor (beta chain) sequence. This entry comes from a study of blood T cell repertoires in COVID-19. Looking at the study overall: Whether acute or convalescent, the COVID-19 samples came from the United States, Italy and Spain.

This table comes from immunoSEQ multiplex PCR, and its TCRdb copy is limited to in-frame clones, with some not included. This table holds a few hundred thousand clones, over 80% found once. Adults between roughly 18 and 90 years of age took part from 24 US areas. Participants had their cohort set by participant-reported clinical history. V trimming: 2 bases; J trimming: 0 bases; junction bases outside the gene matches: 6. The CDR3 covers 19 residues. Germline CDR1 MNHEY, CDR2 SMNVEV (reference sequence). Sequencing was done on a sample of PBMCs or T cells enriched from blood (not recorded which). This clonotype was sampled from a man younger than 35 with acute COVID-19. This rearrangement joins TRBV27 to TRBJ2-1; 14 positions agree with TRBD2. CDR3: CASSLTRLAGGTSYNEQFF. CDR3 DNA: TGTGCCAGCAGTTTAACGAGACTAGCGGGAGGGACCTCCTACAATGAGCAGTTCTTC.